These 27 T cell receptor beta chains originate from one sample sequenced in a study of control samples from healthy donors and cancer patients. The table came from immunoSEQ multiplex PCR; TCRdb's copy has only in-frame clones and leaves some out. Of 110,000 or so clones in the sample, roughly nine tenths were seen once. Specimen: blood. These receptors all stem from a man in his fifties or sixties in good health.

This chain joins TRBV21-1 and TRBJ1-2; the D segment call TRBD1 is taken from the table without a DNA check. TRBV21-1 is given as a pseudogene. The CDR3 spans 17 residues. CDR3 residues: CASSARETGGSNYGYTF. CDR3 DNA sequence: TGTGCCAGCAGCGCGCGAGAGACAGGGGGATCTAACTATGGCTACACCTTC.

The J gene is TRBJ2-3, the V gene TRBV30; 9 bases line up with TRBD2. Trimming removed 2 bases from V and 3 bases from J; junction bases left unmatched: 6. This CDR3 comprises 15 residues. Germline CDR1 GTSNPN, CDR2 SVGIG (reference sequence). For the CDR3, the DNA is TGTGCCTGGAGTCCCGGACTAGCGAAGACAGATACGCAGTATTTT. It translates to CAWSPGLAKTDTQYF.

The genes are TRBV27 and TRBJ2-5; D possibly corresponds to TRBD1 (6 bases). The V gene's germline CDR1 is MNHEY and CDR2 SMNVEV (reference sequence). The CDR3 runs to 15 residues. The V and J ends lost 5 bases and 5 bases respectively, with 18 bases between them. Here the CDR3 DNA reads TGTGCCAGCAGTCGGACGGGACACCCTGGGGAGACCCAGTACTTC. The encoded protein is CASSRTGHPGETQYF.

The V and J genes are TRBV18 and TRBJ2-1; TRBD1 agrees at 10 bases. The CDR3 length is 16 residues. Germline CDR1 and CDR2: KGHSH and LQKENI. V trimming: 0 bases; J trimming: 7 bases; junction bases outside the gene matches: 6. CDR3 DNA: TGTGCCAGCTCACCACCGGGACAGGGGATAGCAAATGAGCAGTTCTTC. Its protein product is CASSPPGQGIANEQFF. Supplemented by reference TRBV18 and TRBJ2-1, the full variable domain reads NAGVMQNPRHLVRRRGQEARLRCSPMKGHSHVYWYRQLPEEGLKFMVYLQKENIIDESGMPKERFSAEFPKEGPSILRIQQVVRGDSAAYFCASSPPGQGIANEQFFGPGTRLTVL.

This clone was observed a single time. The rearrangement joins TRBV6-4 to TRBJ2-3; D gene uncertain. This CDR3 spans 17 amino acids. V was cut by 0 bases and J by 6 bases, with 19 bases left in between. Germline CDR1 MRHNA, CDR2 SNTAGT. The CDR3 loop reads CASSDSSPYLLMDTQYF. In nucleotides, the CDR3 is TGTGCCAGCAGTGACTCGAGCCCGTATCTTCTGATGGATACGCAGTATTTT.

The chain recombines TRBV18 with TRBJ1-5, with D tentatively TRBD1 (5 bases). Trimming shortened V by 2 bases and J by 0 bases, and 11 bases separated the two germline ends. In germline, CDR1 is KGHSH, CDR2 LQKENI. The CDR3 covers 16 residues. CDR3 sequence reads: CASSPTGGFSNQPQHF. CDR3 coding DNA: TGTGCCAGCTCACCAACGGGGGGGTTTAGCAATCAGCCCCAGCATTTT.

This clone is a singleton in its sample. The CDR3 protein is CASSGASGSYSGANVLTF. In DNA form, the CDR3 reads TGTGCCAGCAGCGGAGCTAGCGGGTCCTACTCTGGGGCCAACGTCCTGACTTTC. This chain connects TRBV5-4 to TRBJ2-6; 8 bases align to TRBD2. The CDR3 length is 18 residues. Germline CDR1 reads SGHNT; CDR2 reads YYREEE (reference sequence). Losses at the gene ends were 4 bases for V and 0 bases for J; bases not matched to a gene: 9.

The chain links TRBV6-2 or TRBV6-3 to TRBJ2-3; D remains ambiguous. The CDR3 spans 12 residues. V was shortened by 6 bases and J by 3 bases, with 7 bases between the two germline ends. The germline gives CDR1 MNHEY, CDR2 SVGEGT. The CDR3 DNA is TGTGCCAGCAGCCGGAATACAGATACGCAGTATTTT. Translation: CASSRNTDTQYF.

This clone was counted a single time. The chain joins TRBV27 to TRBJ2-5; the match to TRBD1 covers 8 bases. Germline loops: CDR1 MNHEY, CDR2 SMNVEV (reference sequence). The CDR3 is 15 residues long. V lost 2 bases, J lost 1 base, and 3 bases stayed unmatched. The CDR3 here is CASSLRTGSQETQYF. Here the CDR3 DNA reads TGTGCCAGCAGTTTACGGACAGGGAGCCAAGAGACCCAGTACTTC.

This clone was seen just once. The chain joins TRBV5-6 to TRBJ1-2, with D unclear. V was pared by 2 bases and J by 6 bases, with 14 bases between. The CDR3 spans 14 residues. Germline assignment: CDR1 SGHDT and CDR2 YYEEEE. CDR3 sequence: CASSFRHPRDGYTF. DNA of the CDR3: TGTGCCAGCAGCTTTCGACACCCGAGGGATGGCTACACCTTC.

The V gene is TRBV27, the J gene TRBJ1-6; a weak D match, TRBD1 (6 bases). Germline CDR1 MNHEY, CDR2 SMNVEV (reference sequence). The CDR3 is made up of 15 amino acids. V was shortened by 2 bases and J by 7 bases, with 12 bases between the two germline ends. CDR3 amino acids: CASSLVGAGNSPLHF. CDR3 bases: TGTGCCAGCAGTTTAGTGGGGGCTGGGAATTCACCCCTCCACTTT.

The chain recombines TRBV7-6 with TRBJ1-3, with D possibly matching TRBD1 (5 bases). This CDR3 has 15 residues. Trimming shortened V by 2 bases and J by 0 bases, and 8 bases separated the two germline ends. Per the germline V gene, CDR1 is SGHVS and CDR2 is FNYEAQ. Written as DNA, the CDR3 is TGTGCCAGCAGCTTAACAGGAGCCTCTGGAAACACCATATATTTT. This codes for CASSLTGASGNTIYF.

This sequence joins TRBV3-1 (or the pseudogene TRBV3-2) and TRBJ1-6; the D is unclear. The CDR3 length is 19 residues. Trimming removed 0 bases at V and 7 bases at J, with 22 bases between. Germline CDR1 reads LGHDT; CDR2 reads YNNKEL (reference sequence). The CDR3 sequence: CASSQDSGRGRVGNSPLHF. The CDR3 bases are TGTGCCAGCAGCCAAGATAGCGGAAGAGGGAGAGTAGGGAATTCACCCCTCCACTTT.

The rearrangement links TRBV19 to TRBJ1-5; 8 nucleotides agree with TRBD1. This CDR3 spans 13 amino acids. Trimming took 7 bases from V and 7 from J; bases not matched to a gene: 6. Germline lookup yields CDR1 LNHDA and CDR2 SQIVND (reference sequence). For the CDR3, the DNA is TGTGCCAGTAACGTACAGGGGGACCAGCCCCAGCATTTT. It specifies CASNVQGDQPQHF.

This clone was detected many times. The rearrangement links TRBV24-1 to TRBJ1-4; D not certain. Germline V CDR1 and CDR2: KGHDR, SFDVKD. Trimming removed 9 bases at V and 7 bases at J, with 11 bases between. This CDR3 region has 12 residues. The CDR3 nucleotides read TGTGCCACCGCCTCGGAGAGTGAAAAACTGTTTTTT. Protein product: CATASESEKLFF.

This clone came up once. V gene TRBV9 combines with J gene TRBJ2-1; 8 bases are a match to TRBD2. CDR1 is SGDLS and CDR2 is YYNGEE in the germline V gene. With V trimmed by 0 bases and J by 8 bases, 13 bases remained unmatched. The CDR3 has 17 residues. CDR3 region: CASSVESGGGQMDEQFF. Written as DNA, the CDR3 is TGTGCCAGCAGCGTAGAGAGCGGGGGAGGCCAGATGGATGAGCAGTTCTTC.

This rearrangement joins TRBV18 to TRBJ1-1; D is unresolved. CDR1 and CDR2 (germline): KGHSH, LQKENI. The CDR3 is made up of 14 amino acids. V was clipped by 2 bases and J by 11 bases, with 18 bases between them. The CDR3 protein is CASSPDLREGGAFF. The CDR3 DNA reads TGTGCCAGCTCACCAGATCTACGGGAGGGTGGGGCTTTCTTT.

The chain combines TRBV4-3 with TRBJ2-3, with 10 nucleotides matching TRBD2. The CDR3 is 20 amino acids. Germline V CDR1 and CDR2: LGHNA, YSLEER. V was pared by 0 bases and J by 0 bases, with 12 bases of the junction left unmatched. In nucleotides, the CDR3 is TGCGCCAGCAGCCAAGATAGGATGGTAGCGGGGGGTCTTAGCACAGATACGCAGTATTTT. It is translated as CASSQDRMVAGGLSTDTQYF.

The V call is TRBV19, the J call TRBJ1-2, with 8 bases aligning to TRBD1. The CDR3 extends over 14 amino acids. The V gene's germline CDR1 is LNHDA and CDR2 SQIVND (reference sequence). Trimming removed 5 bases from V and 4 bases from J; junction bases left unmatched: 6. The CDR3 DNA sequence: TGTGCCAGTAGTCATCCAGGGGGCGGCTATGGCTACACCTTC. This encodes CASSHPGGGYGYTF.

The chain employs TRBV7-9 and TRBJ2-1, with TRBD1 identical over 7 bases. The length of the CDR3 is 13 residues. The germline gives CDR1 SEHNR, CDR2 FQNEAQ (reference sequence). V lost 0 bases to trimming and J lost 12 bases; unmatched junction nucleotides: 5. Here the CDR3 DNA reads TGTGCCAGCAGCTTAGCTCCGAACAGGGGGCAGTTCTTC. Translating gives CASSLAPNRGQFF.

This clone was observed a single time. The chain has TRBV4-3 and TRBJ2-7; no clear D. There are 14 residues in the CDR3. CDR1 is LGHNA, CDR2 YSLEER, per germline. V was pared by 0 bases and J by 6 bases, with 12 bases between. The CDR3 loop reads CASSQDYVASEQYF. CDR3 DNA sequence: TGCGCCAGCAGCCAAGATTATGTCGCTTCCGAGCAGTACTTC.

The chain has TRBV3-1 (or the pseudogene TRBV3-2) and TRBJ1-6; D is unresolved. CDR1 and CDR2 from the germline V gene are LGHDT and YNNKEL (reference sequence). The CDR3 extends over 16 amino acids. Between the trimmed V and J ends, which lost 0 bases and 10 bases, there was a span of 16 bases. The CDR3 DNA sequence: TGTGCCAGCAGCCAAGATATAGCGGGGTATGGGTCACCCCTCCACTTT. Amino acids: CASSQDIAGYGSPLHF.

The chain employs TRBV11-2 and TRBJ2-1; 9 positions match TRBD1. The ends lost 3 bases at V and 1 base at J; junction bases unmatched: 7. This CDR3 is built from 17 residues. Germline-derived CDR1 and CDR2 are SGHAT and FQNNGV. As DNA, the CDR3 is TGTGCCAGCAGCTTTCCCAGACAGGGGGATTCCTACAATGAGCAGTTCTTC. Protein sequence: CASSFPRQGDSYNEQFF.

The chain recombines TRBV27 with TRBJ1-2, with TRBD1 as a possible D gene (5 bases). CDR1 and CDR2 from the germline V gene are MNHEY and SMNVEV (reference sequence). Trimming shortened V by 2 bases and J by 7 bases, and 11 bases separated the two germline ends. CDR3 length: 13 residues. Written as DNA, the CDR3 is TGTGCCAGCAGTTTAAAGGCAGGGACTGGCTACACCTTC. This sequence encodes CASSLKAGTGYTF.

The chain uses TRBV6-5 and TRBJ2-7, with D tentatively TRBD1 (5 bases). Trimming took off 2 bases at V and 6 bases at J, with 17 bases between the two ends. The length of the CDR3 is 15 residues. Germline V gene lookup returns CDR1 MNHEY and CDR2 SVGAGI. CDR3 sequence: CASSYGALEYSEQYF. The DNA for the CDR3 is TGTGCCAGCAGTTACGGGGCATTGGAGTACTCCGAGCAGTACTTC.

The V gene is TRBV5-1, the J gene TRBJ1-4; D ambiguous. V was pared by 0 bases and J by 8 bases, with 8 bases between. There are 13 residues in the CDR3. From germline, CDR1 is SGHRS and CDR2 YFSETQ. The CDR3 loop is CASSLEAGEKLFF. CDR3 nucleotide sequence: TGCGCCAGCAGCTTGGAAGCGGGGGAAAAACTGTTTTTT.

The chain links TRBV29-1 to TRBJ2-1; 7 bases match TRBD2. V was clipped by 3 bases and J by 9 bases; unmatched bases: 8. Germline V gene data show CDR1 as SQVTM and CDR2 as ANQGSEA. The CDR3 is 13 residues long. CDR3: CSVDETSSGEQFF. The CDR3 nucleotides read TGCAGCGTTGATGAGACTAGCTCGGGTGAGCAGTTCTTC.